The present T cell receptor beta chain was sequenced within a study of T cells after yellow fever vaccination. Each CDR3 protein is one row after TCRdb ran MiXCR on the 5' RACE reads. The table lists approximately 300,000 distinct CDR3 sequences, over 8.5% of them singletons. This clonotype occurred a few times. CDR1 and CDR2 from the germline V gene are MNHEY and SMNVEV (reference sequence). This CDR3 is built from 15 residues. The junction had 13 bases not matched to a gene; V was cut back by 2 bases and J by 13 bases. This chain joins TRBV27 and TRBJ1-2; 10 bases line up with TRBD1. This clonotype was obtained from a man aged 18 to 30 who received the YFV17D yellow fever vaccine. The sequenced sample was CD4+ T cells sorted from PBMCs, obtained 45 days after the yellow fever booster vaccination. CDR3 sequence: CASSLTDRGAADITF. The CDR3, as DNA: TGTGCCAGCAGTTTAACGGACAGGGGGGCCGCGGATATCACCTTC.